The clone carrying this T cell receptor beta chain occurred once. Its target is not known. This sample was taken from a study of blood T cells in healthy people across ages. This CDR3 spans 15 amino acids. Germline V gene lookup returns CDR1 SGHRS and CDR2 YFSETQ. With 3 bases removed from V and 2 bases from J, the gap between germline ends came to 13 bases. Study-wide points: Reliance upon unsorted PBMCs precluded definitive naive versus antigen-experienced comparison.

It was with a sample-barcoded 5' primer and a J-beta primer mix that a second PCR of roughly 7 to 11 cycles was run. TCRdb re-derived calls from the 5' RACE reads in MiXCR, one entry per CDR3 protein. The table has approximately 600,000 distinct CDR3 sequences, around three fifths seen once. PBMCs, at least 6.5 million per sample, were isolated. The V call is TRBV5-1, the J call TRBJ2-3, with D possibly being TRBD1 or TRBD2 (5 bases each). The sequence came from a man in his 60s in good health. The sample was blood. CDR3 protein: CASSSYGTVTDTQYF. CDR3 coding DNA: TGCGCCAGCAGCTCCTATGGGACGGTCACAGATACGCAGTATTTT.